The clone carrying this TCR beta chain has just a few counts. Its antigen is not known. Germline CDR1 is DFQATT and CDR2 is SNEGSKA (reference sequence). The germline V and J ends were trimmed by 4 bases and 10 bases, with 20 bases remaining between them. This CDR3 is built from 15 residues. The entry originates in a study of T cell repertoires in cytomegalovirus infection. Looking at the study overall: Recently described HLA-C-restricted plus well-studied HLA-B-restricted CMV epitopes were used. In public TCR beta signatures, there were indications of both CMV infection and matching HLA type. Study-wide points: Frequencies of public TCR beta families were cumulated, and this identified carriers of CMV plus the relevant HLA.

TCRdb recomputed calls from the reads with MiXCR, one row per CDR3 protein. The data show 650,000 to 900,000 distinct CDR3 sequences, less than 35% seen once. The sequence was collected from a human donor in good health (CMV status not recorded). Some clones in this sample may be carry-over from other donors' samples. The sample was cultured CD8+ T cells from PBMCs, taken from culture after CMV antigen stimulation. The chain joins TRBV20-1 to TRBJ1-6; no clear D gene. The CDR3 nucleotides read TGCAGTGCTAACATAGACGGAGGGCTGACCTCACCCCTCCACTTT. This codes for CSANIDGGLTSPLHF.